This TCR beta chain comes out of a study of blood T cell repertoires in COVID-19. Using immunoSEQ multiplex PCR, the repertoire was profiled, and TCRdb retains in-frame clones only, with some absent. The profile shows roughly 70,000 clones, roughly 90% of them singletons. The V end lost 8 bases, the J end lost 10 bases, and 32 bases lay between the germline ends. Germline loops: CDR1 LNHDA, CDR2 SQIVND (reference sequence). The CDR3 contains 17 residues. This clonotype was sampled from a human donor in a cohort sampled during active COVID-19. The sample comprised peripheral blood. The chain combines TRBV19 with TRBJ2-5; a weak D match, TRBD2 (5 bases). The CDR3 DNA sequence: TGTGCCAGTGGTCGCGCCCGGGCCAACTGGGATCGGGGTGACCAGTACTTC. Translating it yields CASGRARANWDRGDQYF.